The 26 T cell receptor beta chains below all came from one sample that was sequenced in a study. MiXCR was run by TCRdb on the 5' RACE reads, yielding one entry per CDR3 protein. In the table there are nearly 55,000 distinct CDR3 sequences, around 26% of which are singletons. The sample comprised tumor-infiltrating naive CD4+ T cells sorted from the breast tumor. Subset here: naive CD4+ T cells, CD4+CD45RA+CD25-. These receptors all come from a female donor with breast cancer.

This clonotype was counted only a few times. The rearrangement joins TRBV7-8 to TRBJ1-2; D possibly corresponds to TRBD1 (6 bases). Trimming took 0 bases from V and 3 from J, leaving 11 bases between them. CDR3 length: 15 amino acids. CDR1 is SGHVS, CDR2 FQNEAQ, per germline. The CDR3 region has the DNA TGTGCCAGCAGCTTAGCTAGGACAGCCGACTATGGCTACACCTTC. This codes for CASSLARTADYGYTF.

This clonotype was seen a handful of times. This rearrangement joins TRBV7-2 to TRBJ2-3; D remains ambiguous. This CDR3 contains 14 residues. The germline V gene has CDR1 SGHTA and CDR2 FQGNSA. With 4 bases removed from V and 4 bases from J, the gap between germline ends came to 12 bases. CDR3 nucleotide sequence: TGTGCCAGCAGCTCGATGGGAAGCTCAGATACGCAGTATTTT. It specifies CASSSMGSSDTQYF.

This clonotype was picked up a small number of times. The chain's CDR3 is CATSRSRIETQYF. CDR3 coding DNA: TGTGCCACCAGCAGGAGCAGAATAGAGACCCAGTACTTC. The chain couples TRBV15 to TRBJ2-5; D is uncertain. Germline V lookup: CDR1 LNHNV, CDR2 YYDKDF (reference sequence). This CDR3 contains 13 residues. Trimming took 3 bases from V and 4 from J, leaving 9 bases between them.

The chain uses TRBV28 and TRBJ2-5, with D perhaps given as TRBD1 or TRBD2 (5 bases each). Trimming took off 3 bases at V and 3 bases at J, with 14 bases between the two ends. The V gene's germline CDR1 is MDHEN and CDR2 SYDVKM. The length of the CDR3 is 15 residues. The CDR3 DNA reads as TGTGCCAGCAGTTTGCTCCCCGGGGCCGAAGAGACCCAGTACTTC. Amino acid sequence: CASSLLPGAEETQYF.

Ten or more counts support this clonotype. The rearrangement joins TRBV6-6 to TRBJ2-3, with D uncertain. Trimming cost V 2 bases and J 2 bases, with 8 bases left between them. CDR1 is MNHNY, CDR2 SVGAGI, per germline (reference sequence). This CDR3 has 14 amino acids. The CDR3 protein is CASSYPSATDTQYF. The CDR3, as DNA: TGTGCCAGCAGTTACCCTTCTGCCACAGATACGCAGTATTTT.

In its sample, this clonotype was seen many times. The V and J genes are TRBV5-1 and TRBJ2-3; 7 nucleotides match TRBD1. Per germline, CDR1 SGHRS and CDR2 YFSETQ. This CDR3 region has 17 residues. V dropped 3 bases and J dropped 0; count of bases not matched to a gene: 10. The CDR3 loop is CASSYGRGTTSTDTQYF. CDR3 in DNA: TGCGCCAGCAGCTACGGCAGGGGGACAACTAGCACAGATACGCAGTATTTT.

This clonotype has a count of ten or more. The chain employs TRBV29-1 and TRBJ1-4, with D possibly being TRBD1 (5 bases). V lost 6 bases, J lost 1 base, and 6 bases lay in between. The CDR3 runs to 12 residues. Per germline, CDR1 SQVTM and CDR2 ANQGSEA. CDR3 bases: TGCAGCGTCGGGGGAACTAATGAAAAACTGTTTTTT. This codes for CSVGGTNEKLFF.

This rearrangement joins TRBV7-2 to TRBJ2-1, with TRBD1 identical over 7 bases. The CDR3 has 16 residues. The germline CDR1 and CDR2 sequences are SGHTA and FQGNSA. V was clipped by 3 bases and J by 7 bases; unmatched bases: 12. CDR3 DNA sequence: TGTGCCAGCAGCTTCCATACAGGGGCCATCGGAAATGAGCAGTTCTTC. Its translation: CASSFHTGAIGNEQFF. Looking up the rest from reference TRBV7-2 and TRBJ2-1 gives the full variable domain: GAGVSQSPSNKVTEKGKDVELRCDPISGHTALYWYRQSLGQGLEFLIYFQGNSAPDKSGLPSDRFSAERTGGSVSTLTIQRTQQEDSAVYLCASSFHTGAIGNEQFFGPGTRLTVL.

This clonotype was recorded only once. The conserved closing phenylalanine or tryptophan is absent in this CDR3, likely reflecting a read error. The chain employs TRBV20-1 and TRBJ2-3; maybe TRBD1 (5 bases). The CDR3 loop spans 15 amino acids. Trimming took 4 bases from V and 0 from J, leaving 14 bases between them. Germline V gene data show CDR1 as DFQATT and CDR2 as SNEGSKA (reference sequence). DNA of the CDR3: TGCAGTGCTACGGACAAACTCTTTAGCACAGATACGCAGTATCTT. Its translation is CSATDKLFSTDTQYL.

The chain recombines TRBV24-1 with TRBJ2-3, with a possible D match to TRBD2 (5 bases). The CDR3 runs 14 residues. The V end was cut by 3 bases, the J end by 2 bases, with 8 bases between. From germline, CDR1 is KGHDR and CDR2 SFDVKD. The CDR3 protein is CATSDPGSTDTQYF. The CDR3 coding sequence is TGTGCCACCAGTGATCCGGGGTCCACAGATACGCAGTATTTT.

The gene calls are TRBV19 and TRBJ2-5; TRBD2 aligns across 11 bases. The CDR3 contains 13 residues. The V gene's germline CDR1 is LNHDA and CDR2 SQIVND (reference sequence). The junction had 2 bases not matched to a gene; V was cut back by 7 bases and J by 4 bases. DNA for the CDR3: TGTGCCAGTACCGGACTAGCGGGAGAGACCCAGTACTTC. This translates into CASTGLAGETQYF. The full variable domain, rest sourced from reference TRBV19 and TRBJ2-5, is DGGITQSPKYLFRKEGQNVTLSCEQNLNHDAMYWYRQDPGQGLRLIYYSQIVNDFQKGDIAEGYSVSREKKESFPLTVTSAQKNPTAFYLCASTGLAGETQYFGPGTRLLVL.

This clonotype was detected many times. CDR3 amino acids: CASREGHRYGYTF. The CDR3 bases are TGTGCCAGCCGCGAGGGACACCGCTATGGCTACACCTTC. The genes are TRBV9 and TRBJ1-2; TRBD1 might be the D (6 bases). Germline loops: CDR1 SGDLS, CDR2 YYNGEE. The germline V and J ends were trimmed by 7 bases and 4 bases, with 14 bases remaining between them. CDR3 length: 13 residues.

The rearrangement joins TRBV7-9 to TRBJ2-5, with D tentatively TRBD1 (5 bases). Looked up from germline, CDR1 is SEHNR and CDR2 is FQNEAQ (reference sequence). The germline V and J ends were trimmed by 2 bases and 2 bases, with 9 bases remaining between them. There are 14 residues in the CDR3. The CDR3 nucleotides read TGTGCCAGCAGCTTATTCACAGGACAAGAGACCCAGTACTTC. The encoded protein is CASSLFTGQETQYF.

This sequence joins TRBV9 and TRBJ2-3; D unresolved. This CDR3 has 12 amino acids. Germline V gene data show CDR1 as SGDLS and CDR2 as YYNGEE. V dropped 1 base and J dropped 4 bases, with 4 bases sitting between them. The CDR3 loop is CASSVSADTQYF. DNA for the CDR3: TGTGCCAGCAGCGTATCCGCAGATACGCAGTATTTT. Looking up the rest from reference TRBV9 and TRBJ2-3 gives the full variable domain: DSGVTQTPKHLITATGQRVTLRCSPRSGDLSVYWYQQSLDQGLQFLIQYYNGEERAKGNILERFSAQQFPDLHSELNLSSLELGDSALYFCASSVSADTQYFGPGTRLTVL.

This clonotype was counted a few times. The rearrangement joins TRBV4-3 to TRBJ1-1; D gene ambiguous. The germline V gene has CDR1 LGHNA and CDR2 YSLEER. The V gene lost 0 bases and the J gene lost 0 bases, with 11 bases spanning the gap. This CDR3 comprises 16 residues. In nucleotides, the CDR3 is TGCGCCAGCAGCCAAGATACCGCGGTGATGAACACTGAAGCTTTCTTT. Translated, it gives CASSQDTAVMNTEAFF.

Remarks on this clonotype: One end of the junction is discordant with germline, which a read error may explain. The chain recombines TRBV6-5 with TRBJ2-1, with TRBD2 as a possible D gene (6 bases). Germline V lookup: CDR1 MNHEY, CDR2 SVGAGI. CDR3 length: 11 amino acids. In DNA form, the CDR3 reads TGTGCCAGCAGCGACCGGGACTGGCAGCTCTTC. Protein: CASSDRDWQLF.

The sample holds a few counts of this clonotype. The genes are TRBV6-2 or TRBV6-3 and TRBJ1-5; D perhaps matches TRBD1 (5 bases). Looked up from germline, CDR1 is MNHEY and CDR2 is SVGEGT. This CDR3 region has 17 residues. V lost 7 bases, J lost 1 base, and 20 bases lay in between. As DNA, the CDR3 is TGTGCCAGCAAGCCCCTAGACCGCCGGGACAGCAATCAGCCCCAGCATTTT. Its protein is CASKPLDRRDSNQPQHF.

This clonotype was found once. This rearrangement joins TRBV6-5 to TRBJ2-1; no definite D call. From germline, CDR1 is MNHEY and CDR2 SVGAGI. CDR3 length: 13 residues. V shed 0 bases and J shed 9 bases, with 9 bases lying between them. This CDR3 reads CASSYSKDLEQFF. In DNA, the CDR3 is TGTGCCAGCAGTTACTCGAAAGATCTTGAGCAGTTCTTC.

This clonotype was detected only a few times. V and J are TRBV29-1 and TRBJ2-7; 11 nucleotides agree with TRBD1. The CDR3 length is 13 residues. Trimming removed 7 bases from V and 6 bases from J; junction bases left unmatched: 8. Germline V gives CDR1 SQVTM, CDR2 ANQGSEA. The CDR3 coding sequence is TGCAGCGCCGGGACCGGGACAGGGGGCGAGCAGTACTTC. Translated, it gives CSAGTGTGGEQYF.

Many counts were recorded for this clonotype. This chain connects TRBV4-1 to TRBJ2-6; no clear D gene. Trimming stripped 4 bases from V and 2 bases from J, with 9 bases between. In germline, CDR1 is MGHRA, CDR2 YSYEKL. There are 15 residues in the CDR3. This CDR3 reads CASSPGSTGANVLTF. In DNA, the CDR3 is TGCGCCAGCAGCCCGGGCAGTACTGGGGCCAACGTCCTGACTTTC.

This clonotype turned up a few times. The chain uses TRBV5-1 and TRBJ2-3, with 9 bases fitting TRBD1. The germline gives CDR1 SGHRS, CDR2 YFSETQ. J lost 6 bases, V lost 3 bases, and 5 bases had no gene match. CDR3 length: 14 residues. The CDR3 spells CASSSRTGADTQYF. Here the CDR3 DNA reads TGCGCCAGCAGCTCGAGGACAGGGGCGGATACGCAGTATTTT.

Only a few counts were recorded for this clonotype. The chain combines TRBV14 with TRBJ2-3, with TRBD2 matching over 8 bases. The CDR3 is 16 amino acids. Germline CDR1 SGHDN, CDR2 FVKESK. V gave up 2 bases and J gave up 3 bases; unmatched junction bases: 7. CDR3 in DNA: TGTGCCAGCAGCCAACAAGGACTAGCCTGGACAGATACGCAGTATTTT. Residues: CASSQQGLAWTDTQYF.

This chain uses TRBV5-1 with TRBJ2-3; D is ambiguous. CDR1 SGHRS and CDR2 YFSETQ come from the germline V gene. The CDR3 runs 13 residues. The V end was cut by 3 bases, the J end by 0 bases, with 5 bases between. CDR3 loop: CASSSDSTDTQYF. The CDR3 DNA follows: TGCGCCAGCAGCTCGGACAGCACAGATACGCAGTATTTT.

By sample fraction, this clonotype is medium-sized. The chain carries TRBV5-1 and TRBJ2-5; D not certain. There are 15 residues in the CDR3. Germline CDR1 and CDR2: SGHRS and YFSETQ. The V end lost 1 base, the J end lost 1 base, and 11 bases lay between the germline ends. CDR3 coding DNA: TGCGCCAGCAGCTTGAGCAGACGGATCCAAGAGACCCAGTACTTC. It codes for CASSLSRRIQETQYF.

V gene TRBV19 combines with J gene TRBJ1-2; D gene ambiguous. The V gene lost 0 bases and the J gene lost 3 bases, with 8 bases spanning the gap. Germline V lookup: CDR1 LNHDA, CDR2 SQIVND (reference sequence). The CDR3 contains 14 residues. CDR3 loop: CASSIDGGYYGYTF. The CDR3 region has the DNA TGTGCCAGTAGTATAGACGGTGGATACTATGGCTACACCTTC. Combining the CDR3 with reference TRBV19 and TRBJ1-2 gives the whole variable domain DGGITQSPKYLFRKEGQNVTLSCEQNLNHDAMYWYRQDPGQGLRLIYYSQIVNDFQKGDIAEGYSVSREKKESFPLTVTSAQKNPTAFYLCASSIDGGYYGYTFGSGTRLTVV.

This clonotype was observed at least ten times. This sequence joins TRBV7-2 and TRBJ2-1, with 8 nucleotides matching TRBD2. V dropped 3 bases and J dropped 8; count of bases not matched to a gene: 9. Germline assignment: CDR1 SGHTA and CDR2 FQGNSA. This CDR3 region has 15 residues. For the CDR3, the DNA is TGTGCCAGCAGCTTTCGGGGCGGGAGGTTTGATGAGCAGTTCTTC. Translated: CASSFRGGRFDEQFF.